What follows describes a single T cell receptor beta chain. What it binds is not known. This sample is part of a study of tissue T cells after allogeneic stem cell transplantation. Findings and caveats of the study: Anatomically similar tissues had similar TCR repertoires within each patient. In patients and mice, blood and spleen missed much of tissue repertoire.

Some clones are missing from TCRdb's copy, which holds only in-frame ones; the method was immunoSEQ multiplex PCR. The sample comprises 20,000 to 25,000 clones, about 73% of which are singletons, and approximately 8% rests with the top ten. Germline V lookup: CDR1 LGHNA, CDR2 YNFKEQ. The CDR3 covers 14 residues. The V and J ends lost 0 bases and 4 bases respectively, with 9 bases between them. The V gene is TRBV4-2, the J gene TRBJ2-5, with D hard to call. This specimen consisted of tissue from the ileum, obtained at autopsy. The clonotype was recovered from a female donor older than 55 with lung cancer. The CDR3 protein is CASSQDRTGETQYF. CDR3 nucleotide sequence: TGTGCCAGCAGCCAAGATAGAACCGGAGAGACCCAGTACTTC.